The table lists the clone carrying this TCR beta chain with many counts. Its antigen is as yet unknown. This specimen comes from a study of T cells in Graves' hyperthyroidism and ophthalmopathy. Overall study context: Peripheral blood samples were taken at initial diagnosis, prior to any treatment.

Researchers amplified the TCR beta CDR3 regions from RNA transcripts. Primed by the HTBI set, a first-round RT-PCR was run on the TCR CDR3. TCRdb re-derived calls from the multiplex PCR reads in MiXCR, one entry per CDR3 protein. This table holds roughly 250,000 distinct CDR3 sequences, approximately 14% found once. The diagnoses drew upon clinical symptoms, serum thyroxine and TRAb, thyroid ultrasound and orbital computed tomography. Study-wide results and limits: Ophthalmopathy could be told apart from stable hyperthyroidism with a 13 V-J model. Blood samples included most of the expanded thyroid clonotypes exceeding 0.001.

V was shortened by 2 bases and J by 0 bases, with 9 bases between the two germline ends. Germline CDR1 and CDR2: SGHVS and FQNEAQ. This CDR3 spans 15 amino acids. The clonotype was recovered from a woman in her thirties or forties with Graves' hyperthyroidism that later progressed to Graves' ophthalmopathy. The sequenced sample consisted of blood. The gene calls are TRBV7-8 and TRBJ2-3; no definite D call. CDR3 coding DNA: TGTGCCAGCAGCTTATATCTATCGAGCACAGATACGCAGTATTTT. It yields the protein CASSLYLSSTDTQYF.